The present TCR beta chain was sequenced within a study of blood T cell repertoires in COVID-19. Overall study: PBMCs, B-cell-depleted T cells, or T cells provided the cDNA or gDNA that made up the material.

Seattle cases were enrolled at active infection and followed longitudinally. Deletions cut 10 bases from V and 3 bases from J, with 9 bases between. The CDR3 contains 11 residues. The germline CDR1 and CDR2 sequences are MNHNY and SVGAGI (reference sequence). As handled by the study authors: How many nucleated cells were present was estimated from reference gene primer amplification. TCRdb's table, derived via immunoSEQ multiplex PCR, lists solely in-frame clones and lacks some. The V and J calls and the clone size are those of that table, but D and trimming were determined from the DNA. This repertoire shows about 350,000 clones, roughly nine tenths found once; its top ten account for 3.5% to 4%.

The sequence was obtained from a woman between 55 and 75 years old with COVID-19, enrolled during active disease. The chain employs TRBV6-6 and TRBJ1-1; unclear D gene. The sequenced material came from peripheral blood. The CDR3: CATSRDTEAFF. CDR3 nucleotides: TGTGCCACCTCCCGGGACACTGAAGCTTTCTTT.